The next 10 T cell receptor beta chains were all read from a single sample in a study of regulatory T cells in long-lasting Graves disease. In building TCR beta libraries, iRepertoire HTBI primers were used together with Arm-PCR of CDR3 regions. TCRdb re-called the multiplex PCR reads through MiXCR, storing one row per CDR3 protein. The sample has under 500,000 distinct CDR3 sequences; 20% to 25% are singletons. Time point noted: persistent/refractory GD, antithyroid drugs over 5 years with positive TRAb. Isolated PBMC RNA provided the starting material for the TCR library. Sequencing was performed on peripheral blood mononuclear cells (PBMCs), taken when the disease was refractory, from a patient treated with antithyroid drugs. These TCRs come from a female donor with Graves disease.

Many counts were recorded for this clonotype. The chain is built from TRBV28 and TRBJ1-2; no definite D call. The CDR3 sequence is 13 residues long. V was pared by 2 bases and J by 5 bases, with 9 bases between. The germline gives CDR1 MDHEN, CDR2 SYDVKM. The CDR3 loop is CASSLSGGYGYTF. The CDR3 DNA is TGTGCCAGCAGTTTAAGTGGAGGGTATGGCTACACCTTC.

The CDR3 protein is CASSRMEATGELFF. The CDR3 DNA follows: TGTGCCAGCAGCCGCATGGAGGCCACCGGGGAGCTGTTTTTT. The gene calls are TRBV6-1 and TRBJ2-2; the D gene is possibly TRBD2 (5 bases). There are 14 residues in the CDR3. Trimming pared 6 bases from V and 4 bases from J, leaving 12 bases between. Germline V gene sequence: CDR1 MNHNS, CDR2 SASEGT.

Ten or more counts support this clonotype. This CDR3 reads CASSSDSGQGAGEQYF. The DNA for the CDR3 is TGTGCCAGCAGCTCCGACTCGGGACAGGGCGCGGGCGAGCAGTACTTC. The V call is TRBV13, the J call TRBJ2-7, with 9 bases fitting TRBD1. The CDR3 covers 16 residues. Trimming removed 4 bases from V and 6 bases from J; junction bases left unmatched: 13. In germline, CDR1 is PRHDT, CDR2 FYEKMQ (reference sequence). The complete variable domain, with remaining parts taken from reference TRBV13 and TRBJ2-7, reads AAGVIQSPRHLIKEKRETATLKCYPIPRHDTVYWYQQGPGQDPQFLISFYEKMQSDKGSIPDRFSAQQFSDYHSELNMSSLELGDSALYFCASSSDSGQGAGEQYFGPGTRLTVT.

In its sample, this clonotype was seen many times. This chain connects TRBV24-1 to TRBJ1-5; D is undetermined. The CDR3 is made up of 15 amino acids. V was pared by 4 bases and J by 5 bases, with 14 bases between. Germline V gene sequence: CDR1 KGHDR, CDR2 SFDVKD. In nucleotides, the CDR3 is TGTGCCACCAGTGAAGGGAGCCGGGTTGATCAGCCCCAGCATTTT. It encodes CATSEGSRVDQPQHF.

This clonotype was counted at least ten times. The rearrangement joins TRBV11-2 to TRBJ2-2, with no clear D. Germline CDR1 SGHAT, CDR2 FQNNGV. Deletions cut 0 bases from V and 8 bases from J, with 13 bases between. The CDR3 has 15 amino acids. Here the CDR3 DNA reads TGTGCCAGCAGCTTAGATGGCAGTGACGGAGGGGAGCTGTTTTTT. As protein: CASSLDGSDGGELFF.

V and J are TRBV2 and TRBJ2-3, with 9 bases identical to TRBD1. Germline loops: CDR1 SNHLY, CDR2 FYNNEI. The CDR3 length is 14 residues. Losses at the gene ends were 6 bases for V and 4 bases for J; bases not matched to a gene: 5. The CDR3 sequence is CASRADRGPDTQYF. The CDR3 DNA sequence: TGTGCCAGCAGGGCGGACAGGGGACCAGATACGCAGTATTTT.

This clonotype was counted ten times or more. The J gene is TRBJ1-2, the V gene TRBV6-9; the D gene is possibly TRBD1 (6 bases). The germline gives CDR1 MNHGY, CDR2 SVAAGI. CDR3 length: 15 amino acids. The V gene lost 3 bases and the J gene lost 8 bases, with 19 bases spanning the gap. The CDR3 here is CASSYSNTGNGGYTF. CDR3 DNA sequence: TGTGCCAGCAGTTACTCGAACACAGGGAATGGAGGCTACACCTTC.

This clonotype was picked up many times. CDR3 in DNA: TGTGCCAGCGCAGGGGGCGGGTACAGGGTTGAAAAACTGTTTTTT. The encoded protein is CASAGGGYRVEKLFF. The J gene is TRBJ1-4, the V gene TRBV28; the match to TRBD1 covers 8 bases. Germline CDR1 and CDR2: MDHEN and SYDVKM. With V trimmed by 8 bases and J by 7 bases, 12 bases remained unmatched. The CDR3 has 15 residues.

This clonotype appeared many times. V and J are TRBV3-1 and TRBJ2-5; 14 nucleotides agree with TRBD2. The CDR3 sequence is 16 residues long. After removal of 7 bases from V and 3 bases from J, the junction contained 7 bases not matched to a gene. In germline, CDR1 is LGHDT, CDR2 YNNKEL (reference sequence). The CDR3 region is CASNIPGLAGEETQYF. CDR3 nucleotides: TGTGCCAGCAACATACCGGGACTAGCGGGAGAAGAGACCCAGTACTTC.

In this sample, this clonotype turned up many times. This chain links TRBV30 with TRBJ1-2; TRBD1 aligns across 8 bases. CDR1 is GTSNPN, CDR2 SVGIG, per germline (reference sequence). This CDR3 is 12 amino acids long. J gave up 7 bases and V 4 bases, and 5 bases lay outside the gene matches. The CDR3 DNA is TGTGCCTGGACAGGGGGCGTCGGTGGCTACACCTTC. This encodes CAWTGGVGGYTF.